The 31 T cell receptor beta chains below were found in one sample sequenced in a study of monozygotic twins with inflammatory bowel disease. TCRdb reprocessed the 5' RACE reads; each CDR3 protein has one entry and no DNA is given. Its table lists 300,000 to 400,000 distinct CDR3 sequences. Input material: blood. The receptors stem from a human donor with ulcerative colitis or Crohn's disease, or a healthy co-twin of an affected twin (not recorded which).

This rearrangement joins TRBV28 to TRBJ1-5; there is no DNA to check the TCRdb D call of TRBD1. Germline CDR1 MDHEN, CDR2 SYDVKM. The CDR3 covers 19 residues. The CDR3 here is CASSHAGTARSSSNQPQHF.

The V call is TRBV20-1, the J call TRBJ2-5; the D call from TCRdb, TRBD2, cannot be confirmed without DNA. Germline-derived CDR1 and CDR2 are DFQATT and SNEGSKA (reference sequence). The CDR3 totals 15 residues. CDR3 amino acids: CSARVTSGALGTQYF.

The V gene is TRBV20-1, the J gene TRBJ2-7; the TRBD1 assignment by TCRdb is unverifiable without DNA. Germline V lookup: CDR1 DFQATT, CDR2 SNEGSKA (reference sequence). The CDR3 is 12 residues long. CDR3 residues: CSARDARPQQYF.

The CDR3 is CSGGLQVNQPQHF. V is TRBV29-1 and J is TRBJ1-5. The CDR3 is 13 residues long. Germline V gene sequence: CDR1 SQVTM, CDR2 ANQGSEA.

This rearrangement joins TRBV12-3 or TRBV12-4 to TRBJ2-1; TCRdb picks TRBD2, but there is no DNA to check that call. The CDR3 covers 11 residues. CDR3 residues: CASSLGGQRFF.

The V and J genes are TRBV9 and TRBJ2-7. This CDR3 region has 13 residues. Germline assignment: CDR1 SGDLS and CDR2 YYNGEE. CDR3 loop: CASSVAEAYEQYF.

The chain employs TRBV12-3 or TRBV12-4 and TRBJ2-1; TCRdb proposes TRBD2, but this gene call is untestable without DNA. There are 14 residues in the CDR3. This CDR3 is CASSYAGGRNEQFF.

The rearrangement links TRBV5-8 to TRBJ1-5. The CDR3 has 15 amino acids. Germline CDR1 is SGHTS and CDR2 is YDEGEE. CDR3 region: CASSLTGLGGQPQHF.

The chain recombines TRBV7-9 with TRBJ2-5; without DNA, the TCRdb call of TRBD1 cannot be checked. Germline loops: CDR1 SEHNR, CDR2 FQNEAQ (reference sequence). CDR3 length equals 15 residues. The CDR3 sequence: CASSSFRDTAGAQYF. The full variable domain, in which reference TRBV7-9 and TRBJ2-5 provide the parts outside the CDR3, is DTGVSQNPRHKITKRGQNVTFRCDPISEHNRLYWYRQTLGQGPEFLTYFQNEAQLEKSRLLSDRFSAERPKGSFSTLEIQRTEQGDSAMYLCASSSFRDTAGAQYFGPGTRLLVL.

The rearrangement uses TRBV2 and TRBJ2-2; TCRdb's D call, TRBD2, is unchecked because there is no DNA. Germline CDR1 SNHLY, CDR2 FYNNEI. CDR3 length equals 13 residues. The CDR3 protein is CASRLAGGGELFF.

The rearrangement uses TRBV6-1 and TRBJ1-6; TCRdb's D call, TRBD1, is unchecked because there is no DNA. The CDR3 runs 14 residues. The germline V gene has CDR1 MNHNS and CDR2 SASEGT. This CDR3 reads CASSVDRGNSPLHF.

The chain uses TRBV5-1 and TRBJ1-6. The germline V gene encodes CDR1 SGHRS and CDR2 YFSETQ. The CDR3 extends over 15 amino acids. CDR3 in amino acids: CASSPDSASNSPLHF. Complete variable domain (other parts from reference TRBV5-1 and TRBJ1-6): KAGVTQTPRYLIKTRGQQVTLSCSPISGHRSVSWYQQTPGQGLQFLFEYFSETQRNKGNFPGRFSGRQFSNSRSEMNVSTLELGDSALYLCASSPDSASNSPLHFGNGTRLTVT.

The chain employs TRBV27 and TRBJ2-1; TCRdb lists TRBD1, though no DNA is available to test this call. The CDR3 is made up of 13 amino acids. Germline CDR1 is MNHEY and CDR2 is SMNVEV (reference sequence). The chain's CDR3 is CASSLEGGNEQFF.

V gene TRBV2 combines with J gene TRBJ2-1; TCRdb outputs TRBD1, but without DNA this stays unchecked. The CDR3 spans 14 residues. Germline loops: CDR1 SNHLY, CDR2 FYNNEI. The CDR3 spells CASSWTGGDNEQFF.

The chain couples TRBV6-5 to TRBJ2-1; the D gene TCRdb calls, TRBD1, cannot be checked with no DNA. The CDR3 is made up of 13 amino acids. Germline values: CDR1 MNHEY, CDR2 SVGAGI. The CDR3 sequence is CASSYGGGPEQFF.

The chain uses TRBV12-3 or TRBV12-4 and TRBJ1-1; lacking DNA, the TRBD1 call made by TCRdb goes unchecked. This CDR3 has 15 amino acids. CDR3 amino acids: CVSSPNDRVSPEAFF.

The chain uses TRBV24-1 and TRBJ2-5; as DNA is missing, the TRBD1 call by TCRdb cannot be tested. CDR3 length equals 15 residues. Looked up from germline, CDR1 is KGHDR and CDR2 is SFDVKD. CDR3 loop: CATSDFKLPGETQYF.

The rearrangement uses TRBV20-1 and TRBJ2-3. The germline CDR1 and CDR2 sequences are DFQATT and SNEGSKA (reference sequence). CDR3 length: 16 residues. The CDR3 protein is CSATDNYRGSADTQYF.

This chain connects TRBV5-1 to TRBJ2-1. Germline V gives CDR1 SGHRS, CDR2 YFSETQ. The CDR3 length is 14 residues. CDR3 sequence: CASSSLKGYNEQFF. Filled out from reference TRBV5-1 and TRBJ2-1, the complete variable domain reads KAGVTQTPRYLIKTRGQQVTLSCSPISGHRSVSWYQQTPGQGLQFLFEYFSETQRNKGNFPGRFSGRQFSNSRSEMNVSTLELGDSALYLCASSSLKGYNEQFFGPGTRLTVL.

The V gene is TRBV23-1, the J gene TRBJ2-2; TCRdb designates TRBD2, a call that cannot be tested without DNA. TRBV23-1 is placed among ORFs of uncertain function. This CDR3 region has 17 residues. The CDR3 loop reads CASSQSSVAGDTGELFF.

The genes are TRBV13 and TRBJ2-7; TCRdb outputs TRBD1, but without DNA this stays unchecked. The germline CDR1 and CDR2 sequences are PRHDT and FYEKMQ (reference sequence). This CDR3 region has 16 residues. CDR3 protein: CASSLAGGANSYEQYF.

The V and J genes are TRBV4-3 and TRBJ2-7; TCRdb's D gene call, TRBD2, goes unchecked for lack of DNA. The germline CDR1 and CDR2 sequences are LGHNA and YSLEER. CDR3 length equals 15 residues. Here the CDR3 reads CASSPSSGSSYEQYF.

This chain connects TRBV12-3 or TRBV12-4 to TRBJ2-7; TCRdb's D gene call, TRBD1, goes unchecked for lack of DNA. The CDR3 is made up of 13 amino acids. CDR3 loop: CASRGDNSYEQYF.

The chain's CDR3 is CASSLVPANTGELFF. The genes are TRBV12-3 or TRBV12-4 and TRBJ2-2. The CDR3 runs to 15 residues.

The CDR3 reads CASSLFAGQTYEQYF. J is TRBJ2-7 and V is TRBV5-1; there is no DNA to check the TCRdb D call of TRBD1. The CDR3 loop spans 15 amino acids. Germline V CDR1 and CDR2: SGHRS, YFSETQ.

The chain carries TRBV4-1 and TRBJ2-3; the TCRdb call, TRBD2, lacks DNA for checking. This CDR3 has 13 residues. Per the germline V gene, CDR1 is MGHRA and CDR2 is YSYEKL. CDR3 protein: CASSQPGGDTQYF.

This sequence joins TRBV28 and TRBJ1-5; TCRdb returns TRBD1, unconfirmable since there is no DNA. The CDR3 runs to 20 residues. Per germline, CDR1 MDHEN and CDR2 SYDVKM. CDR3 in amino acids: CASSLLRSNIRAGGNQPQHF.

This chain connects TRBV5-5 to TRBJ2-2; TCRdb names TRBD1, which stays unverified in the absence of DNA. The V gene's germline CDR1 is SGHKS and CDR2 YYEKEE (reference sequence). The CDR3 is 17 amino acids. CDR3 sequence reads: CASSLPPGGWYTGELFF.

The rearrangement links TRBV12-3 or TRBV12-4 to TRBJ2-7. The CDR3 extends over 13 amino acids. CDR3 loop: CASSLAEFYEQYF.

The chain links TRBV29-1 to TRBJ2-1. The CDR3 sequence is 12 residues long. The germline gives CDR1 SQVTM, CDR2 ANQGSEA. The CDR3 loop is CSVRTPFNEQFF.

J is TRBJ2-7 and V is TRBV7-2; TCRdb gives TRBD1 as the D gene, but with no DNA this cannot be confirmed. The CDR3 has 15 residues. CDR1 is SGHTA, CDR2 FQGNSA, per germline. This CDR3 reads CASSLIWTGDYEQYF.